Following are 27 T cell receptor beta chains from one sample sequenced in a study of Graves' ophthalmopathy and Graves' hyperthyroidism. The authors amplified TCR beta CDR3 regions from RNA transcripts. Following a first-round RT-PCR that used HTBI primers, a second-round multiplex PCR was carried out. TCRdb itself ran the multiplex PCR reads through MiXCR, one entry per CDR3 protein. The top ten hold 3.5% to 4.5% of the sample, which has 500,000 to 700,000 distinct CDR3 sequences, less than 40% seen once. Sequencing was carried out using peripheral blood or thyroid tissue (not recorded which). Receptors were obtained from an adult man with Graves' hyperthyroidism.

The chain recombines TRBV29-1 with TRBJ2-3; 8 bases match TRBD2. Per the germline V gene, CDR1 is SQVTM and CDR2 is ANQGSEA. This CDR3 comprises 17 residues. Trimming removed 0 bases from V and 0 bases from J; junction bases left unmatched: 8. The CDR3 spells CSVEDLRGGPSTDTQYF. The DNA of the CDR3 is TGCAGCGTTGAAGATCTTCGGGGGGGCCCGAGCACAGATACGCAGTATTTT.

This clonotype was counted at least ten times. The V call is TRBV5-1, the J call TRBJ1-6; D uncertain. Trimming shortened V by 7 bases and J by 5 bases, and 7 bases separated the two germline ends. CDR3 length: 12 residues. CDR1 SGHRS and CDR2 YFSETQ come from the germline V gene. Here the CDR3 reads CASRGDNSPLHF. CDR3 coding DNA: TGCGCCAGCCGAGGCGATAATTCACCCCTCCACTTT. The full variable domain, with the rest looked up from reference TRBV5-1 and TRBJ1-6, is KAGVTQTPRYLIKTRGQQVTLSCSPISGHRSVSWYQQTPGQGLQFLFEYFSETQRNKGNFPGRFSGRQFSNSRSEMNVSTLELGDSALYLCASRGDNSPLHFGNGTRLTVT.

This clonotype has a count of ten or more. J is TRBJ2-5 and V is TRBV7-2; 7 bases match TRBD1. This CDR3 contains 14 residues. Germline V lookup: CDR1 SGHTA, CDR2 FQGNSA. V gave up 5 bases and J gave up 4 bases; unmatched junction bases: 7. In nucleotides, the CDR3 is TGTGCCAGCAGCAGGGAGACAGGGTTAGAGACCCAGTACTTC. Its translation is CASSRETGLETQYF.

In regard to this clonotype: This may be a read error: a much more frequent sequence differs by one nucleotide. The CDR3 DNA reads TGTGCCATCAGTGATTGGGGGACTGGAAACACCATATATTTT. Its protein is CAISDWGTGNTIYF. The V call is TRBV10-3, the J call TRBJ1-3; a possible D gene is TRBD1 (5 bases). This CDR3 has 14 amino acids. The germline gives CDR1 ENHRY, CDR2 SYGVKD. Trimming removed 3 bases from V and 2 bases from J, with 8 bases in between.

This clonotype was counted at least ten times. In DNA, the CDR3 is TGTGCCAGCAGTTCCCTCGCCACTGAAGCTTTCTTT. Protein: CASSSLATEAFF. V and J are TRBV12-3 or TRBV12-4 and TRBJ1-1; D not certain. This CDR3 is built from 12 residues. V lost 4 bases and J lost 4, with 7 bases in between.

There are many counts of this clonotype. The rearrangement joins TRBV19 to TRBJ1-1; 10 bases fit TRBD1. With V trimmed by 5 bases and J by 2 bases, 8 bases remained unmatched. This CDR3 is 16 amino acids long. The germline CDR1 and CDR2 sequences are LNHDA and SQIVND (reference sequence). The CDR3 sequence: CASSPGTGAANTEAFF. The CDR3 nucleotides are TGTGCCAGTAGTCCAGGGACAGGGGCCGCCAACACTGAAGCTTTCTTT.

The chain joins TRBV18 to TRBJ1-3; TRBD1 is a possible D gene (6 bases). V lost 3 bases and J lost 0, with 12 bases in between. The CDR3 sequence is 16 residues long. Germline CDR1 is KGHSH and CDR2 is LQKENI. The CDR3 loop reads CASSPDRPPSGNTIYF. As DNA, the CDR3 is TGTGCCAGCTCACCTGACAGGCCCCCCTCTGGAAACACCATATATTTT. The full variable domain, rest sourced from reference TRBV18 and TRBJ1-3, is NAGVMQNPRHLVRRRGQEARLRCSPMKGHSHVYWYRQLPEEGLKFMVYLQKENIIDESGMPKERFSAEFPKEGPSILRIQQVVRGDSAAYFCASSPDRPPSGNTIYFGEGSWLTVV.

This clonotype occurred many times. Sequence at one end of the junction differs from germline and may be a read error. J is TRBJ1-1 and V is TRBV10-3; 7 bases are a match to TRBD1. Germline assignment: CDR1 ENHRY and CDR2 SYGVKD. The CDR3 consists of 12 residues. This chain's CDR3 is CTISGTDTEAFF. The CDR3 region has the DNA TGTACCATCAGTGGGACAGACACTGAAGCTTTCTTT.

This clonotype was detected a few times. The chain links TRBV12-5 to TRBJ1-5, with 11 bases aligning to TRBD1. The CDR3 totals 16 residues. Trimming took 6 bases from V and 7 from J; bases not matched to a gene: 11. Germline V lookup: CDR1 LGHNT, CDR2 FRNRAP. CDR3 sequence reads: CASGPEGQGASQPQHF. The CDR3 nucleotides are TGTGCTAGTGGCCCCGAAGGACAGGGGGCGAGCCAGCCCCAGCATTTT.

Only a few counts were recorded for this clonotype. An end of the junction differs from the germline gene, which may be a read error. The chain employs TRBV27 and TRBJ2-7; 7 bases are a match to TRBD1. In germline, CDR1 is MNHEY, CDR2 SMNVEV (reference sequence). CDR3 size: 15 residues. The CDR3 DNA is TGTGCCAGCAGTGTATCCGGTGACAGGGCCTACGAGCAGTACTTC. It specifies CASSVSGDRAYEQYF.

In regard to this clonotype: Being one base from a much bigger clone, this may be a read error. This chain links TRBV12-3 or TRBV12-4 with TRBJ2-2; 8 positions match TRBD1. This CDR3 is 15 amino acids long. This chain's CDR3 is CASSSSTGAGGELLF. CDR3 nucleotide sequence: TGTGCCAGCAGTTCGTCGACAGGGGCGGGTGGGGAGCTGCTTTTT.

J is TRBJ2-7 and V is TRBV11-2; D unclear. Deletions cut 5 bases from V and 5 bases from J, with 13 bases between. Per the germline V gene, CDR1 is SGHAT and CDR2 is FQNNGV. The CDR3 runs 13 residues. CDR3 sequence (DNA): TGTGCCAGCAGCCCCCCTGGTGCCCACGAGCAGTACTTC. As protein: CASSPPGAHEQYF.

A word on this clonotype: The junction differs from germline at one of its ends, possibly a read error. This chain joins TRBV10-3 and TRBJ2-1; no clear D gene. Germline assignment: CDR1 ENHRY and CDR2 SYGVKD. This CDR3 contains 13 residues. CDR3 in DNA: TGTGCCATCAGTGATTCCACTCTCAATGAGCCGTTCTTC. It specifies CAISDSTLNEPFF.

The chain combines TRBV4-2 with TRBJ1-3, with D hard to call. The CDR3 consists of 16 residues. Trimming cost V 3 bases and J 0 bases, with 12 bases left between them. Looked up from germline, CDR1 is LGHNA and CDR2 is YNFKEQ. The CDR3 DNA is TGTGCCAGCAGCCACCCCGGTCCAAGCTCTGGAAACACCATATATTTT. Protein: CASSHPGPSSGNTIYF.

V usage is TRBV4-1 and J usage is TRBJ1-1; D is uncertain. Germline V gene sequence: CDR1 MGHRA, CDR2 YSYEKL. Trimming cost V 0 bases and J 11 bases, with 13 bases left between them. CDR3 length: 13 residues. The CDR3 spells CASSQDPRVVAFF. CDR3 bases: TGCGCCAGCAGCCAAGACCCCCGGGTGGTTGCTTTCTTT.

On this clonotype: A much larger clone differs by one base, so this may be a read error. The genes are TRBV5-5 and TRBJ2-2; 8 nucleotides align to TRBD2. Germline V gene lookup returns CDR1 SGHKS and CDR2 YYEKEE (reference sequence). This CDR3 contains 19 residues. The CDR3 DNA reads as TGTGCCAGCAGCCCCGAGGTTATCTTAACTAGCGGTAACACCGGGGAGCTGCTTTTT. Translating it yields CASSPEVILTSGNTGELLF.

The chain joins TRBV2 to TRBJ2-5; D perhaps matches TRBD2 (5 bases). Deletions cut 2 bases from V and 5 bases from J, with 9 bases between. In germline, CDR1 is SNHLY, CDR2 FYNNEI. This CDR3 has 13 residues. CDR3 sequence: CASSEPGGETQYF. The CDR3 nucleotides are TGTGCCAGCAGTGAACCGGGCGGGGAGACCCAGTACTTC.

This clonotype occurred many times. This chain uses TRBV29-1 with TRBJ1-2; D gene ambiguous. Germline V gene sequence: CDR1 SQVTM, CDR2 ANQGSEA. The length of the CDR3 is 13 residues. Trimming took off 2 bases at V and 8 bases at J, with 15 bases between the two ends. CDR3 sequence (DNA): TGCAGCGTTGAACACTCACGGACGGGGGGCTACACCTTC. This codes for CSVEHSRTGGYTF.

This clonotype was seen at least ten times. Written as DNA, the CDR3 is TGTGCCAGTAGCCCGACAGGGGGTGGCGAGCAGTACTTC. Its protein product is CASSPTGGGEQYF. The V and J genes are TRBV19 and TRBJ2-7, with 9 bases that match TRBD1. CDR1 LNHDA and CDR2 SQIVND come from the germline V gene (reference sequence). V was clipped by 6 bases and J by 6 bases; unmatched bases: 6. The length of the CDR3 is 13 residues.

This chain uses TRBV20-1 with TRBJ2-7, with 8 bases fitting TRBD1. This CDR3 region has 15 residues. Unmatched junction bases numbered 5, after V lost 1 base and J lost 0 bases. Germline CDR1 reads DFQATT; CDR2 reads SNEGSKA (reference sequence). For the CDR3, the DNA is TGCAGTGCTAGAGCTGGACAGGGTGGCTCCTACGAGCAGTACTTC. Its protein is CSARAGQGGSYEQYF.

With respect to this clonotype: A much larger clonotype is one base distant, so this may be a read error. CDR3 nucleotides: TGCAGTGCTGGTAGCGGGATTGCTCTAGAGACCCAGTACTTC. Encoded protein: CSAGSGIALETQYF. This chain links TRBV20-1 with TRBJ2-5; 8 positions match TRBD2. Germline loops: CDR1 DFQATT, CDR2 SNEGSKA (reference sequence). V lost 5 bases to trimming and J lost 4 bases; unmatched junction nucleotides: 9. CDR3 size: 14 residues.

In the case of this clonotype: Just one base apart from a much larger clone, this may be a read error. The V call is TRBV12-3 or TRBV12-4, the J call TRBJ1-1; maybe TRBD1 (5 bases). The CDR3 sequence is 13 residues long. CDR3 nucleotide sequence: TGTGCCAGCAGTTCCCCTGAACAGGCTGAAGCTTCCTTT. This codes for CASSSPEQAEASF.

This clonotype was detected ten times or more. V and J are TRBV12-3 or TRBV12-4 and TRBJ1-5, with D unclear. The CDR3 extends over 14 amino acids. V lost 7 bases and J lost 6, with 16 bases in between. The CDR3 loop reads CASTYRRSGQPQHF. The CDR3 bases are TGTGCCAGCACCTATCGGAGGTCCGGTCAGCCCCAGCATTTT.

V usage is TRBV7-2 and J usage is TRBJ2-7; D is ambiguous. This CDR3 is built from 13 residues. Trimming shortened V by 3 bases and J by 3 bases, and 9 bases separated the two germline ends. Germline V CDR1 and CDR2: SGHTA, FQGNSA. The chain's CDR3 is CASSLAVYYEQYF. The CDR3 coding sequence is TGTGCCAGCAGCTTGGCCGTCTACTACGAGCAGTACTTC.

This chain uses TRBV7-3 with TRBJ2-5, with 7 nucleotides matching TRBD2. The CDR3 consists of 16 residues. With V trimmed by 2 bases and J by 1 base, 7 bases remained unmatched. Germline CDR1 reads SGHTA; CDR2 reads FQGTGA. CDR3 nucleotide sequence: TGTGCCAGCAGCTTAGAGGCAGGGACTACCCAAGAGACCCAGTACTTC. Translating it yields CASSLEAGTTQETQYF.

This clonotype was counted at least ten times. This chain connects TRBV20-1 to TRBJ1-1; D ambiguous. V lost 3 bases to trimming and J lost 5 bases, with 10 bases between them. The germline CDR1 and CDR2 sequences are DFQATT and SNEGSKA (reference sequence). The length of the CDR3 is 12 residues. CDR3 sequence: CSASLMSTEAFF. CDR3 sequence (DNA): TGCAGTGCTAGTCTGATGAGTACTGAAGCTTTCTTT.

This clonotype was detected only a few times. The chain is built from TRBV25-1 and TRBJ2-3, with a possible D match to TRBD2 (6 bases). CDR1 and CDR2 from the germline V gene are MGHDK and SYGVNS. The CDR3 length is 16 residues. Trimming stripped 2 bases from V and 2 bases from J, with 14 bases between. CDR3 protein: CASSEDTGLPTDTQYF. The CDR3 region has the DNA TGTGCCAGCAGTGAAGATACGGGACTCCCCACAGATACGCAGTATTTT.